This T cell receptor (beta chain) was sequenced in a study of blood T cell repertoires in COVID-19. Across the whole study: Donors in the United States, Italy and Spain gave samples during acute or convalescent COVID-19.

Data came from immunoSEQ multiplex PCR; TCRdb stores just in-frame clones and leaves some out. The sample lists over 130,000 clones; 87% were seen once. Trimming shortened V by 6 bases and J by 2 bases, and 16 bases separated the two germline ends. Germline V gene data show CDR1 as KGHDR and CDR2 as SFDVKD. This CDR3 is built from 16 residues. In its sample, this clone was seen once. J is TRBJ1-3 and V is TRBV24-1; tentative D call: TRBD1 (6 bases). Sequences were obtained from peripheral blood. This clonotype was sampled from a woman between 55 and 75 years old with active or convalescent COVID-19. CDR3 nucleotides: TGTGCCACCAGTCTTCGCGTACAGGGCCCTGGAAACACCATATATTTT. As protein: CATSLRVQGPGNTIYF.